The rows below give T cell receptor beta chains drawn from one sample of a study of T cell clones after liver transplantation. Sequencing used immunoSEQ multiplex PCR; TCRdb keeps in-frame clones, though not all of them. The data contain some 45,000 clones, more than 70% of them seen just once; the ten biggest clones take up roughly 2.7%. This specimen consisted of CD4+ T cells from blood, obtained 24 months after liver transplant. The receptors originated from a human patient who received a liver transplant. Some T cells may have originated in the graft donor. Both conserved end residues are part of each CDR3. Each record gives: CDR3 length, D gene, V gene, J gene, clone size, CDR3 DNA, CDR3 protein. The D gene is left open where the match is weak. Some rows have no size entry. The others give once, few or many, or a class for an expanded clone.

>14|-|TRBV14|TRBJ1-1|-
TGTGCCAGCAGCTCACCGGGGATGAACACTGAAGCTTTCTTT
CASSSPGMNTEAFF
>16|TRBD1|TRBV9|TRBJ2-2|-
TGTGCCAGCAGCGTCGGGACAGGGGCTGGGGCCGGGGAGCTGTTTTTT
CASSVGTGAGAGELFF
>21|-|TRBV4-1|TRBJ2-4|-
TGCGCCAGCAGCCAAGATTCATTTTCCGGAAGGGATCGGCTCGCCAAAAACATTCAGTACTTC
CASSQDSFSGRDRLAKNIQYF
>12|-|TRBV5-6|TRBJ2-7|-
TGTGCCAGCAGCTTGGGTACTTACGAGCAGTACTTC
CASSLGTYEQYF
>19|-|TRBV4-1|TRBJ1-6|-
TGCGCCAGCAGCCAAGAACGGGGGGGCGCGTTCGGGATTGGATCACCCCTCCACTTT
CASSQERGGAFGIGSPLHF
>13|-|TRBV7-8|TRBJ2-3|-
TGTGCCAGCAGCTTAGCGGGGAGAGATACGCAGTATTTT
CASSLAGRDTQYF
>14|TRBD2|TRBV6-1|TRBJ2-1|-
TGTGCCAGCATGACTAGCGGGAGCTACAATGAGCAGTTCTTC
CASMTSGSYNEQFF
>18|-|TRBV4-1|TRBJ1-5|-
TGCGCCAGCAGCCAAGATCCCGGCGCGGGGGCCCTCCCTCAGCCCCAGCATTTT
CASSQDPGAGALPQPQHF
>14|-|TRBV18|TRBJ2-7|-
TGTGCCAGCTCACTTGGGGGCCGGGGAAACGAGCAGTACTTC
CASSLGGRGNEQYF
>15|TRBD1|TRBV18|TRBJ2-7|-
TGTGCCAGCTCCCGCGGACAGGGGCCTGTCTACGAGCAGTACTTC
CASSRGQGPVYEQYF
>16|-|TRBV7-2|TRBJ2-2|-
TGTGCCAGCAGCTTAGCGCAGGCCCTGAACACCGGGGAGCTGTTTTTT
CASSLAQALNTGELFF
>15|-|TRBV12-5|TRBJ2-1|-
TGTGCTAGTGGTCAGGGTGGTCCCTCTACTAATGAGCAGTTCTTC
CASGQGGPSTNEQFF
>14|-|TRBV14|TRBJ2-5|-
TGTGCCAGCAGCCAACGTCAGGGTCGGAAGACCCAGTACTTC
CASSQRQGRKTQYF
>16|TRBD1|TRBV19|TRBJ1-1|-
TGTGCCAGTAGTACCTACCCGGGACAGGGGGCCACTGAAGCTTTCTTT
CASSTYPGQGATEAFF
>16|-|TRBV19|TRBJ1-5|-
TGTGCCAGTAGTGATAATAGGGCCTATAGCAATCAGCCCCAGCATTTT
CASSDNRAYSNQPQHF
>11|-|TRBV6-5|TRBJ2-7|once
TGTGCCAGCAGGACAGTCTACGAGCAGTACTTC
CASRTVYEQYF
>14|TRBD2|TRBV5-6|TRBJ2-7|once
TGTGCCAGCACCCAGCTCGGGGGGGGCAGCGAGCAGTACTTC
CASTQLGGGSEQYF
>16|-|TRBV2|TRBJ1-5|-
TGTGCCAGCAGTGATATTGGGGTCCCTAGCAATCAGCCCCAGCATTTT
CASSDIGVPSNQPQHF
>14|TRBD1|TRBV5-1|TRBJ2-1|few
TGCGCCAGCAGCTTATGGACAGGCGTCAATGAGCAGTTCTTC
CASSLWTGVNEQFF
>14|-|TRBV7-2|TRBJ2-3|-
TGTGCCAGCAGCCCAAGACTGAGCACAGATACGCAGTATTTT
CASSPRLSTDTQYF
>15|TRBD2|TRBV19|TRBJ2-5|-
TGTGCCAGCCGGCGGGGGGACCTTCAACAAGAGACCCAGTACTTC
CASRRGDLQQETQYF
>16|-|TRBV11-2|TRBJ1-3|-
TGTGCCAGCAGCTTCCGGAGGGCAGGGGCTGGAAACACCATATATTTT
CASSFRRAGAGNTIYF
>16|-|TRBV7-8|TRBJ1-5|-
TGTGCCAGCAGCCGGACGGGGACTAATAGCAATCAGCCCCAGCATTTT
CASSRTGTNSNQPQHF
>11|-|TRBV7-6|TRBJ2-1|-
TGTGCCAGCAGCACCGGGACTCGGCAGTTCTTC
CASSTGTRQFF
>14|TRBD1|TRBV7-3|TRBJ1-1|-
TGTGCCAGCAGCTTAAGACAGGGGAACACTGAAGCTTTCTTT
CASSLRQGNTEAFF
>15|TRBD1|TRBV5-1|TRBJ1-5|-
TGCGCCAGCAGCTTGGACGGACAGGGAATTCAGCCCCAGCATTTT
CASSLDGQGIQPQHF
>16|-|TRBV19|TRBJ1-1|-
TGTGCCAGTAGTATCCTGCAGGGACGGAAGAACACTGAAGCTTTCTTT
CASSILQGRKNTEAFF
>15|TRBD1|TRBV2|TRBJ1-6|-
TGTGCCAGCAGACCTTCAGGGACAGGGGGTTCACCCCTCCACTTT
CASRPSGTGGSPLHF
>15|-|TRBV18|TRBJ1-3|-
TGTGCCAGCTCTTCTGGACCGATCTCTGGAAACACCATATATTTT
CASSSGPISGNTIYF
>17|-|TRBV27|TRBJ2-5|-
TGTGCCAGCAGTTTATTAGGTGGGGGACCCCGAGGGGAGACCCAGTACTTC
CASSLLGGGPRGETQYF
>12|-|TRBV7-9|TRBJ1-5|-
TGTGCCAGCAGCGCGGGACTCCAGCCCCAGCATTTT
CASSAGLQPQHF
>16|TRBD1|TRBV4-1|TRBJ2-5|once
TGCGCCAGCAGCCAAGATGGGGGGACAGGACAAGAGACCCAGTACTTC
CASSQDGGTGQETQYF
>13|-|TRBV19|TRBJ2-1|-
TGTGCCAGTAGTATTGGCCCCGTGGGTGAGCAGTTCTTC
CASSIGPVGEQFF
>14|-|TRBV5-6|TRBJ2-5|-
TGTGCCAGCAGCGGGGGGACACGTACTGGGACCCAGTACTTC
CASSGGTRTGTQYF
>14|-|TRBV29-1|TRBJ1-4|-
TGCAGCGTTGAAGATCAAGGGTTGGGTGAAAAACTGTTTTTT
CSVEDQGLGEKLFF
>18|-|TRBV15|TRBJ2-4|-
TGTGCCACCAGCAGAGAAGGCGTGATAGCCGGGGCCAAAAACATTCAGTACTTC
CATSREGVIAGAKNIQYF
>16|-|TRBV4-2|TRBJ1-6|-
TGTGCCAGCAGCCAAGAAGAGGGTACCTATAATTCACCCCTCCACTTT
CASSQEEGTYNSPLHF
>16|-|TRBV14|TRBJ2-1|-
TGTGCCAGCAGCCCCCAGGGGGGGGTATTATACAATGAGCAGTTCTTC
CASSPQGGVLYNEQFF
>13|TRBD2|TRBV28|TRBJ2-1|once
TGTGCCAGCAGCGGCGGGAGGGGCAATGAGCAGTTCTTC
CASSGGRGNEQFF
>14|TRBD1|TRBV6-5|TRBJ2-1|-
TGTGCCAGCAGTTTGGACAGGGTAAGAGATGAGCAGTTCTTC
CASSLDRVRDEQFF
>16|-|TRBV5-1|TRBJ1-4|-
TGCGCCAGCAGCTTCGGGGGTAGAGCAACTAATGAAAAACTGTTTTTT
CASSFGGRATNEKLFF
>14|-|TRBV6-1|TRBJ2-1|-
TGTGCCAGCGGAGGGGGGCCCCCATACAATGAGCAGTTCTTC
CASGGGPPYNEQFF
>13|-|TRBV18|TRBJ2-3|-
TGTGCCAGCTCACGTGACAGCACAGATACGCAGTATTTT
CASSRDSTDTQYF
>13|-|TRBV5-1|TRBJ2-5|once
TGCGCCAGCAGGGCGGGAACGGTGGAGACCCAGTACTTC
CASRAGTVETQYF
>15|-|TRBV23-1|TRBJ2-7|-
TGCGCCAGCAGTCAATCGTTCCGGAGATTCTACGAGCAGTACTTC
CASSQSFRRFYEQYF
>14|-|TRBV15|TRBJ1-2|-
TGTGCCACCAGCAGATCCTTAGGGGAAGATGGCTACACCTTC
CATSRSLGEDGYTF
>14|TRBD1|TRBV5-4|TRBJ1-6|-
TGTGCCAGCAGCGGTGGACAGGTCCGCTCACCCCTCCACTTT
CASSGGQVRSPLHF
>11|-|TRBV28|TRBJ2-5|-
TGTGCCGAACCGAGGTTCGAGACCCAGTACTTC
CAEPRFETQYF
>13|-|TRBV15|TRBJ1-5|-
TGTGCCACCAGCTTAGGCAGCAATCAGCCCCAGCATTTT
CATSLGSNQPQHF